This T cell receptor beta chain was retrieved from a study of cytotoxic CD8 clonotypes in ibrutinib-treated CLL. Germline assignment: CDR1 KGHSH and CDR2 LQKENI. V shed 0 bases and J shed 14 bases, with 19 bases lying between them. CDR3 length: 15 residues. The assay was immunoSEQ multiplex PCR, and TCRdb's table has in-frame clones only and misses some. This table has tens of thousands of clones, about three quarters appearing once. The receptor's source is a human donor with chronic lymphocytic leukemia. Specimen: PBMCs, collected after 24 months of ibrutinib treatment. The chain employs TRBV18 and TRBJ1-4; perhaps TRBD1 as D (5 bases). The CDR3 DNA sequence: TGTGCCAGCTCACCACCGCAGGGCCGGTACCAATGGCTGTTTTTT. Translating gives CASSPPQGRYQWLFF.